The TCR beta chain described here comes from a study of immune aging and cytomegalovirus after organ transplant (dated by TCRdb to the early 2020s). Looking at the study overall: Three-drug immunosuppression with prednisone, tacrolimus, and mycophenolate was given to all transplant recipients.

What this sample's time point label stands for: five sample-tagged time points from pre-transplant (day -1) to day 368 post-transplant, pooled. Thawed PBMC were stimulated with a CMV IE-1 overlapping peptide library for around 11 hours, with no transport inhibitors added. After thawing, cells rested overnight before stimulation in R10 medium with CD28/CD49d costimulation. The IE-1 peptide library was made up of 15-amino-acid peptides, each overlapping by 11 amino acids. Samples from each time point were barcoded using BD Single-Cell Multiplexing Kit Sample Tags, then pooled and stained with sorting antibodies plus oligo-conjugated anti-CD45RA. A BD FACSAria III was used to sort CMV-responsive CD8+CD137+ and CD4+CD154+ T cells at 4-way purity. Blood samples were drawn into EDTA vacutainers and processed by Ficoll gradient within 1-24 hours. As for this clonotype: It has no known antigen specificity. No clone much larger than this one lies a single base away; base qualities are absent.

Library preparation was by single-cell sequencing. Sequenced using an Illumina NovaSeq 6000. The BD Rhapsody Targeted mRNA and AbSeq Reagent Kit, in a microwell format, was used for cell capture and library preparation. Libraries were prepared to cover TCR, sample tags, AbSeq, and targeted mRNA from the Human T-Cell Expression Panel plus custom TOX and TOX2 primers. Libraries were sequenced on an Illumina NovaSeq. In the authors' own workflow: The analysis covered 10468 cells in total, of which 7076 were CD8 T cells and approximately 4,500 were CD8 T cells with an identifiable TCR CDR3. On the Seven Bridges Genomics platform, raw data were run through the BD Rhapsody Targeted Analysis Pipeline with V(D)J processing. Quality control, Sample Tag demultiplexing with Lex-BDSMK, clone identification with VDJ Explorer, and Seurat clustering were all done in SeqGeq 1.6.0. Clones comprising <1% of CD8 T cells were considered non-expanded; clones comprising >2.5% of the sample were considered clonal expansions. TCRdb trimmed the raw reads at Q25, called clones with MiXCR and kept productive beta chains. Every CDR3 protein is listed once, alongside the most common genes and DNA of its rows. These V and J calls originate from TCRdb's pipeline instead of the authors' own analysis. Within this sample are 20,000 or so distinct CDR3 sequences, with roughly a third of them counted one time only. Together, the top ten hold less than 30% of the sample.

Findings and caveats that apply to the study as a whole: Following viremia, cells with an aged phenotype rose post-transplant no matter the clone size, with the increase showing up earlier in large clones (days 200-264) than in small clones. Large clones contained a higher proportion of TEMRA cells, and the seven largest clones (over 1,900 cells) acquired aged and TEMRA cells while losing TCM cells. Because CD57 was not measured in the sequencing data, a conservative gene-based aging definition was used instead.

The receptor's source is a female donor who had a heart transplant and CMV viremia. The specimen comprised CMV peptide-activated CD4+ and CD8+ T cells sorted from blood, sampled at five time points, pooled. This specimen's cell subset or site label, per the study, means: sorted CD8+CD137+ and CD4+CD154+ T cells after about 11 h CMV IE-1 peptide stimulation.

CDR3 reads: CASSVDRSYEQYF. The DNA is TGTGCCAGCAGTGTAGACCGTTCCTACGAGCAGTACTTC. The chain is made from TRBV2 and TRBJ2-7; the D gene cannot be named for sure. CDR1 and CDR2 are read off the germline V gene as SNHLY and FYNNEI. The V end loses 4 bases and the J end loses 1 base, and a stretch of 8 bases separates them. The CDR3 numbers 13 residues from cysteine through phenylalanine. The kept DNA is CDR3 alone, 39 bases in frame from the first base.